Presented here are 5 T cell receptor beta chains from one specimen sequenced in a study of blood T cells in healthy people across ages. Through a sample-barcoded 5' primer and a J-beta primer mix, a second PCR was run for about 6 to 12 cycles. MiXCR, applied by TCRdb to the 5' RACE reads, yields one record per CDR3 protein. The sample contains about 290,000 distinct CDR3 sequences, roughly 26% of which appear only once. The sample taken for sequencing was blood. Receptors originate from a woman in her 70s in good health.

This clonotype was found a few times. The rearrangement joins TRBV7-3 to TRBJ1-2; D is unresolved. The CDR3 runs to 14 residues. Germline V gene sequence: CDR1 SGHTA, CDR2 FQGTGA. Trimming took 2 bases from V and 4 from J, leaving 11 bases between them. The CDR3 protein is CASSLLAGPYGYTF. The DNA for the CDR3 is TGTGCCAGCAGCTTACTGGCTGGGCCCTATGGCTACACCTTC.

This clonotype came up a few times. The chain recombines TRBV28 with TRBJ2-7, with 8 bases that match TRBD2. This CDR3 is built from 12 residues. Germline V gives CDR1 MDHEN, CDR2 SYDVKM. V lost 11 bases, J lost 3 bases, and 6 bases stayed unmatched. CDR3 in amino acids: CASGRANYEQYF. CDR3 DNA: TGTGCCTCCGGGAGGGCTAACTACGAGCAGTACTTC.

The chain has TRBV2 and TRBJ1-4; D not resolved. In germline, CDR1 is SNHLY, CDR2 FYNNEI. The CDR3 has 11 residues. The V and J ends lost 10 bases and 8 bases respectively, with 11 bases between them. The CDR3 coding sequence is TGTGCCACCGCTTTATGGGAAAAACTGTTTTTT. This encodes CATALWEKLFF. Based on the CDR3 plus reference TRBV2 and TRBJ1-4, the full variable domain is EPEVTQTPSHQVTQMGQEVILRCVPISNHLYFYWYRQILGQKVEFLVSFYNNEISEKSEIFDDQFSVERPDGSNFTLKIRSTKLEDSAMYFCATALWEKLFFGSGTQLSVL.

The gene calls are TRBV7-2 and TRBJ1-5, with D maybe TRBD1 (5 bases). Between the trimmed V and J ends, which lost 3 bases and 8 bases, there was a span of 17 bases. This CDR3 comprises 15 residues. Germline V gene sequence: CDR1 SGHTA, CDR2 FQGNSA. The CDR3 nucleotides read TGTACCAGCAGCTTGGGGCAGCCAGGGATAAAGCCCCAGCATTTT. This translates into CTSSLGQPGIKPQHF.

This clonotype showed up many times. The chain joins TRBV11-2 to TRBJ2-6; D uncertain. V lost 0 bases, J lost 4 bases, and 4 bases lay in between. CDR3 length equals 14 residues. Germline CDR1 reads SGHAT; CDR2 reads FQNNGV. CDR3 sequence: CASSLDRGANVLTF. CDR3 DNA sequence: TGTGCCAGCAGCTTAGATCGGGGGGCCAACGTCCTGACTTTC. The whole variable domain, remainder taken from reference TRBV11-2 and TRBJ2-6, is EAGVAQSPRYKIIEKRQSVAFWCNPISGHATLYWYQQILGQGPKLLIQFQNNGVVDDSQLPKDRFSAERLKGVDSTLKIQPAKLEDSAVYLCASSLDRGANVLTFGAGSRLTVL.